This record covers a single T cell receptor (beta chain). Its target is unknown. The data belong to a study of resident and recirculating memory T cells in vitiligo. The method was immunoSEQ multiplex PCR; TCRdb's version includes in-frame clones alone and lacks a portion of them. The data hold around 70,000 clones, with roughly nine tenths observed a single time. The V gene end was trimmed by 1 base and the J gene end by 7 bases; junction bases not matched to a gene: 0. The CDR3 is 14 amino acids. Germline loops: CDR1 LGHNA, CDR2 YSLEER. The study's findings and limits: Sequences differed between biopsy sites and patients, suggesting private specificity.

The sample comprised blood. The receptor was derived from a male donor with vitiligo. This chain links TRBV4-3 with TRBJ1-6; TRBD1 aligns across 8 bases. CDR3 sequence: CASSQGQGNSPLHF. The DNA for the CDR3 is TGCGCCAGCAGCCAAGGACAGGGGAATTCACCCCTCCACTTT.